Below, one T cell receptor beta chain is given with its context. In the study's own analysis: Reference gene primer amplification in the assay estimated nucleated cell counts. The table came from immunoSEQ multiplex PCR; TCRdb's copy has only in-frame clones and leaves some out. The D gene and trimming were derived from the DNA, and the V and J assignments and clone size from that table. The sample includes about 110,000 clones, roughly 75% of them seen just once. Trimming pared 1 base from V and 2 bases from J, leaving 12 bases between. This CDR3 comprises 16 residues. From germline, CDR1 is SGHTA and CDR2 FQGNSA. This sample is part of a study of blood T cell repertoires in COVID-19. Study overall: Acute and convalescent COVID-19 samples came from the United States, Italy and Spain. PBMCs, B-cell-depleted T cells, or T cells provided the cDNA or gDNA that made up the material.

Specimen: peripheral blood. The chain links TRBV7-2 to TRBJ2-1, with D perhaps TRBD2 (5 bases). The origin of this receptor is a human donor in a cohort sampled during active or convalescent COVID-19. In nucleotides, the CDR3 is TGTGCCAGCAGCTTAGTTTCGGGAAGAACCTACAATGAGCAGTTCTTC. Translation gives CASSLVSGRTYNEQFF. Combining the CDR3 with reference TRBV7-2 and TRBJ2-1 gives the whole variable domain GAGVSQSPSNKVTEKGKDVELRCDPISGHTALYWYRQSLGQGLEFLIYFQGNSAPDKSGLPSDRFSAERTGGSVSTLTIQRTQQEDSAVYLCASSLVSGRTYNEQFFGPGTRLTVL.